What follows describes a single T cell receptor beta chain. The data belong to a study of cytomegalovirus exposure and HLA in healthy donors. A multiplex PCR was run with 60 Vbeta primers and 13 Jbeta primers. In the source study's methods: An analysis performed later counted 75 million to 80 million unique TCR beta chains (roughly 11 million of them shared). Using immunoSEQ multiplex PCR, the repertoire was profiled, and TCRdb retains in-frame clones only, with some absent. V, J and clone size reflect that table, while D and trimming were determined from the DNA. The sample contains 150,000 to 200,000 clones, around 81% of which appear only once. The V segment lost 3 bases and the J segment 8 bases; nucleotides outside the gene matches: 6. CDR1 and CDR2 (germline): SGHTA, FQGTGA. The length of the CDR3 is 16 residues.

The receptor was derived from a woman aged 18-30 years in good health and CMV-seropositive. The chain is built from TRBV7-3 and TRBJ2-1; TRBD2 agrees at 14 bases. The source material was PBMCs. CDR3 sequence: CASSLGLAGERDEQFF. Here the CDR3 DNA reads TGTGCCAGCAGCTTGGGACTAGCGGGGGAACGGGATGAGCAGTTCTTC.